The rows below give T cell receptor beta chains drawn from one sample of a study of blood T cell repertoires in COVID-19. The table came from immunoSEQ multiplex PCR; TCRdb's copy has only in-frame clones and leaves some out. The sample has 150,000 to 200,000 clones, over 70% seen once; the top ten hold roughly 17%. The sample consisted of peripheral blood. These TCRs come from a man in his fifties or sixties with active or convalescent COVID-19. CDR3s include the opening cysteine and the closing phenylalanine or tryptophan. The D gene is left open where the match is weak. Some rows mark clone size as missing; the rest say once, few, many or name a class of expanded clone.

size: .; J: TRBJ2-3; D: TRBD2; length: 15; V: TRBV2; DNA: TGTGCCAGCAGTGCAAGCGGGAGGATCACAGATACGCAGTATTTT; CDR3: CASSASGRITDTQYF
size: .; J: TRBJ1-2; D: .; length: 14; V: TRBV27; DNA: TGTGCCAGCAGTTTATCGGGGGGGAACTATGGCTACACCTTC; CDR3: CASSLSGGNYGYTF
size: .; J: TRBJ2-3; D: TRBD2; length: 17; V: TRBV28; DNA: TGTGCCAGCAGGTCGCCGGGACTAGCGATATTCACAGATACGCAGTATTTT; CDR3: CASRSPGLAIFTDTQYF
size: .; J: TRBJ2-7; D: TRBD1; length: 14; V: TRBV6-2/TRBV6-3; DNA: TGTGCCAGCAGTGGGACAGGGAGCTCCTACGAGCAGTACTTC; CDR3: CASSGTGSSYEQYF
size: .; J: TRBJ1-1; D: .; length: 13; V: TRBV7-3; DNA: TGTGCCAGCAGTCCCCGACAGAACACTGAAGCTTTCTTT; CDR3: CASSPRQNTEAFF
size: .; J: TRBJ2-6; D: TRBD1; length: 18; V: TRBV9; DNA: TGTGCCAGCAGCGTCCGGGACAGCCGGCGGTCTGGGGCCAACGTCCTGACTTTC; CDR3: CASSVRDSRRSGANVLTF
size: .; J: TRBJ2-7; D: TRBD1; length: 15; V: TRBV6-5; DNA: TGTGCCAGCAGTTACTTCGGGACAGGAGTCCACGAGCAGTACTTC; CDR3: CASSYFGTGVHEQYF
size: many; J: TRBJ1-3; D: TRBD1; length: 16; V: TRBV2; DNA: TGTGCCAGCAGCAGGACAGGACTGCGCTCTGGAAACACCATATATTTT; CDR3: CASSRTGLRSGNTIYF
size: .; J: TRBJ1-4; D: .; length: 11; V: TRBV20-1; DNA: TGCGGGGGTGCAGCGGGGGAAAAACTGTTTTTT; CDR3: CGGAAGEKLFF
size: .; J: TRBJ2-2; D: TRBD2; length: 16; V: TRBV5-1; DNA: TGCGCCAGCAGCCCCACTAGCGGGAGAGGTACCGGGGAGCTGTTTTTT; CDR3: CASSPTSGRGTGELFF
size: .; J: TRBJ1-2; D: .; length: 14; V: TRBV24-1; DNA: TGTGCCACCAGTGACTCGAGAGTTCTTTATGGCTACACCTTC; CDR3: CATSDSRVLYGYTF
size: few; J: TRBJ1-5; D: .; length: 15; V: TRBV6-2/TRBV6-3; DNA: TGTGCCAGCAGTTACTCACGGGACACCAATCAGCCCCAGCATTTT; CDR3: CASSYSRDTNQPQHF
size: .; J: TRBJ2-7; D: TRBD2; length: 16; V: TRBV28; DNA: TGTGCCAGCAGCCCTCCTACGGGACTAGCAGATTACGAGCAGTACTTC; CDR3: CASSPPTGLADYEQYF
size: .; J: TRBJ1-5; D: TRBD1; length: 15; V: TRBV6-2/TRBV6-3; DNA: TGTGCCAGCAGTAGAGGACAGGGGGTAAATCAGCCCCAGCATTTT; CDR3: CASSRGQGVNQPQHF
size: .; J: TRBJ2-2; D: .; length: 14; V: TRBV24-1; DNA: TGTGCCACCTCATGGGGCAGGTACACCGGGGAGCTGTTTTTT; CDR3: CATSWGRYTGELFF
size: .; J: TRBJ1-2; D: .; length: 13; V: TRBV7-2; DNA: TGTGCCAGCAGCATTGGGGGGAACTATGGCTACACCTTC; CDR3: CASSIGGNYGYTF
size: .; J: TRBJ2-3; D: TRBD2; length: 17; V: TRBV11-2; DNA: TGTGCCAGCAGCCCCGGGAGGGGCAGGGCTTTAGGAGATACGCAGTATTTT; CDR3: CASSPGRGRALGDTQYF
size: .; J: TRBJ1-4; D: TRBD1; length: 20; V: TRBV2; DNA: TGTGCCAGCAGCCCCCCACGACAGGGAACGGGGATTGCAACTAATGAAAAACTGTTTTTT; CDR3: CASSPPRQGTGIATNEKLFF
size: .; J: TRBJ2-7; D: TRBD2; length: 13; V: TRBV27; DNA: TGTGCCAGCAATCGAGCGGGAGATTACGAGCAGTACTTC; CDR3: CASNRAGDYEQYF
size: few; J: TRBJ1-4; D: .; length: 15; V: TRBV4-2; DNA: TGTGCCAGCAGCCAAGACCCCCAAGGGGGTGAAAAACTGTTTTTT; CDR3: CASSQDPQGGEKLFF
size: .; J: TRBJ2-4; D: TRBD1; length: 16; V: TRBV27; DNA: TGTGCCAGCAGTTCGGGACAGAAGATTTCGAAAAACATTCAGTACTTC; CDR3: CASSSGQKISKNIQYF
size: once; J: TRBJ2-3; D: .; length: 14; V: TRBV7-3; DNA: TGTGCCAGCAGCCCTGGACAGCGCACAGATACGCAGTATTTT; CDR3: CASSPGQRTDTQYF
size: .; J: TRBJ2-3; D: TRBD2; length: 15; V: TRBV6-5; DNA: TGTGCCAGCAGTTCGGGGGGAGAAGGCACAGATACGCAGTATTTT; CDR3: CASSSGGEGTDTQYF
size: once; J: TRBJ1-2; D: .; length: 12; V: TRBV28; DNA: TGTGCCAGCACCTCCGGGGGGTACGGCTACACCTTC; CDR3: CASTSGGYGYTF
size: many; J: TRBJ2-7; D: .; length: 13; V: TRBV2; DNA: TGTGCCAGCAGCCGTGAACAGGGCCACGAGCAGTACTTC; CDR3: CASSREQGHEQYF
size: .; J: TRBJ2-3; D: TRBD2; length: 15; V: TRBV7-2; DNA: TGTGCCAGCAGCCCGACTAGCGGGAGAAGAGATACGCAGTATTTT; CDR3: CASSPTSGRRDTQYF